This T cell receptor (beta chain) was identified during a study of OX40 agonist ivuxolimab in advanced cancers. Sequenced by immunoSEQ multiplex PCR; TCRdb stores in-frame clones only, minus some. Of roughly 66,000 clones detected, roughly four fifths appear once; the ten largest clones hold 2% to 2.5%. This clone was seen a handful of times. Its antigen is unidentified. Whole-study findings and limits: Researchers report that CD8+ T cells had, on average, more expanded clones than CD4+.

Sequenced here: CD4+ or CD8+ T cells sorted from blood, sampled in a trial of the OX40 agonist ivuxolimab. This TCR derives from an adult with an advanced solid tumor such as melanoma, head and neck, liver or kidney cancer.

The CDR3 DNA follows: TGTGCCAGCACGCGAGAGGCGAACACCGGGGAGCTGTTTTTT. It is translated as CASTREANTGELFF. This chain connects TRBV6-5 to TRBJ2-2; D is unclear. The CDR3 contains 14 residues. V lost 7 bases and J 0 bases, leaving 9 bases between the germline ends. Germline CDR1 and CDR2: MNHEY and SVGAGI.